Shown below are 30 T cell receptor beta chains from a single sample sequenced in a study of cytotoxic CD8 clonotypes in ibrutinib-treated CLL (dated by TCRdb to the early 2020s). The sample's time point label, in plain terms: approximately eleven months on ibrutinib. Library creation used the immunoSEQ multiplex PCR assay. TCRdb re-hosts the immuneACCESS table, in-frame sequences only. Its copies lack some clones; in the studies checked, an unresolved V gene accounts for under half of them, and the cause for the rest is not known. The sample yields about 200,000 clones; roughly 79% were counted once. Together, the top ten hold 9.5% to 12% of the sample. Sample: PBMCs, taken after 12 months of ibrutinib treatment. The receptors were gathered from a human donor with chronic lymphocytic leukemia.

The chain combines TRBV4-2 with TRBJ1-1, with no clear D. The germline V and J ends were trimmed by 3 bases and 1 base, with 9 bases remaining between them. The CDR3 consists of 14 residues. The germline CDR1 and CDR2 sequences are LGHNA and YNFKEQ. The CDR3 region is CASSQINRNTEAFF. As DNA, the CDR3 is TGTGCCAGCAGCCAGATAAATCGGAACACTGAAGCTTTCTTT.

This chain joins TRBV5-5 and TRBJ1-2; D may be TRBD1 (5 bases). Germline values: CDR1 SGHKS, CDR2 YYEKEE (reference sequence). The ends were cut back, 0 bases at V and 5 bases at J, with 8 bases in the middle. The CDR3 covers 13 residues. The CDR3 sequence: CASSLEGRYGYTF. The CDR3 DNA reads as TGTGCCAGCAGCTTGGAGGGGCGTTATGGCTACACCTTC.

V and J are TRBV2 and TRBJ2-5; weak D call: TRBD2 (6 bases). V gave up 7 bases and J gave up 5 bases, with 17 bases separating them. The germline V gene has CDR1 SNHLY and CDR2 FYNNEI. CDR3 length equals 14 residues. The CDR3 DNA sequence: TGTGCCAGCATGGTAAACGGACTACGCGAGACCCAGTACTTC. Protein sequence: CASMVNGLRETQYF. Drawing the rest from reference TRBV2 and TRBJ2-5, the complete variable domain is EPEVTQTPSHQVTQMGQEVILRCVPISNHLYFYWYRQILGQKVEFLVSFYNNEISEKSEIFDDQFSVERPDGSNFTLKIRSTKLEDSAMYFCASMVNGLRETQYFGPGTRLLVL.

This clone occurred a few times. The rearrangement joins TRBV6-1 to TRBJ2-2; 7 bases line up with TRBD1. This CDR3 contains 15 residues. Germline CDR1 is MNHNS and CDR2 is SASEGT. Trimming took 11 bases from V and 3 from J; bases not matched to a gene: 12. The CDR3 region has the DNA TGTGCCGGAGGACGGTGGGACAGACACACCGGGGAGCTGTTTTTT. It yields the protein CAGGRWDRHTGELFF.

The chain couples TRBV19 to TRBJ2-7, with 7 bases lining up with TRBD2. CDR1 LNHDA and CDR2 SQIVND come from the germline V gene (reference sequence). This CDR3 is built from 14 residues. V gave up 5 bases and J gave up 2 bases; unmatched junction bases: 6. The CDR3 loop is CASSLAGVPYEQYF. The CDR3 DNA reads TGTGCCAGTAGTTTAGCGGGCGTACCCTACGAGCAGTACTTC. Full variable domain (missing parts from reference TRBV19 and TRBJ2-7): DGGITQSPKYLFRKEGQNVTLSCEQNLNHDAMYWYRQDPGQGLRLIYYSQIVNDFQKGDIAEGYSVSREKKESFPLTVTSAQKNPTAFYLCASSLAGVPYEQYFGPGTRLTVT.

V gene TRBV27 combines with J gene TRBJ2-7; D gene uncertain. Trimming pared 3 bases from V and 0 bases from J, leaving 15 bases between. The germline CDR1 and CDR2 sequences are MNHEY and SMNVEV (reference sequence). The CDR3 covers 16 residues. The DNA for the CDR3 is TGTGCCAGCAGTTTCGCCGGATTTCCCGTCTCCTACGAGCAGTACTTC. As protein: CASSFAGFPVSYEQYF.

The chain employs TRBV27 and TRBJ1-2, with 7 bases matching TRBD1. The CDR3 extends over 15 amino acids. The junction had 9 bases not matched to a gene; V was cut back by 4 bases and J by 4 bases. CDR1 MNHEY and CDR2 SMNVEV come from the germline V gene (reference sequence). The CDR3 DNA follows: TGTGCCAGCAGTTACTCCGACAGGGCGGCCTATGGCTACACCTTC. It yields the protein CASSYSDRAAYGYTF.

The V gene is TRBV9, the J gene TRBJ2-5, with a weak D call TRBD1 (6 bases). The CDR3 is made up of 12 amino acids. From germline, CDR1 is SGDLS and CDR2 YYNGEE. V dropped 5 bases and J dropped 9 bases, with 14 bases sitting between them. The CDR3: CASSLMQGPQYF. The CDR3 coding sequence is TGTGCCAGCAGTCTGATGCAGGGGCCCCAGTACTTC.

The rearrangement uses TRBV5-1 and TRBJ1-2; 9 bases agree with TRBD1. The CDR3 loop spans 17 amino acids. V lost 2 bases, J lost 0 bases, and 8 bases stayed unmatched. CDR1 and CDR2 (germline): SGHRS, YFSETQ. The CDR3 nucleotides read TGCGCCAGCAGCTTCGCCGGGACAGGGCAAGCTAACTATGGCTACACCTTC. Its translation is CASSFAGTGQANYGYTF.

This clone was observed once. The chain links TRBV7-9 to TRBJ2-2; D is perhaps TRBD1 or TRBD2 (7 bases each). The germline V gene encodes CDR1 SEHNR and CDR2 FQNEAQ (reference sequence). The CDR3 extends over 16 amino acids. Trimming removed 7 bases from V and 3 bases from J, with 18 bases in between. CDR3 in DNA: TGTGCCAGCACCACGCGGCCAGGGGGGGACACCGGGGAGCTGTTTTTT. This gives the protein CASTTRPGGDTGELFF.

This chain uses TRBV7-8 with TRBJ2-7; possibly TRBD1 for D (5 bases). CDR3 length: 14 residues. Germline values: CDR1 SGHVS, CDR2 FQNEAQ. V was trimmed by 0 bases and J by 5 bases, leaving 11 bases between them. This CDR3 is CASSLASRAHEQYF. CDR3 coding DNA: TGTGCCAGCAGCTTAGCCTCCAGGGCCCACGAGCAGTACTTC. Drawing the rest from reference TRBV7-8 and TRBJ2-7, the complete variable domain is GAGVSQSPRYKVAKRGQDVALRCDPISGHVSLFWYQQALGQGPEFLTYFQNEAQLDKSGLPSDRFFAERPEGSVSTLKIQRTQQEDSAVYLCASSLASRAHEQYFGPGTRLTVT.

The CDR3 sequence is CASGQGLSYGYTF. CDR3 nucleotide sequence: TGTGCCAGCGGGCAGGGACTAAGCTATGGCTACACCTTC. The V gene is TRBV6-5, the J gene TRBJ1-2; possible D gene TRBD1, 5 bases. Trimming removed 8 bases from V and 4 bases from J, with 14 bases in between. This CDR3 region has 13 residues. Germline V gene sequence: CDR1 MNHEY, CDR2 SVGAGI.

The chain links TRBV7-9 to TRBJ2-1, with TRBD2 matching 7 bases. The V gene's germline CDR1 is SEHNR and CDR2 FQNEAQ (reference sequence). The CDR3 runs to 16 residues. The ends lost 1 base at V and 4 bases at J; junction bases unmatched: 7. The CDR3, as DNA: TGTGCCAGCAGCTTAGTAGGCGGGAGAGCTTACAATGAGCAGTTCTTC. It is translated as CASSLVGGRAYNEQFF.

The gene calls are TRBV29-1 and TRBJ1-1; TRBD1 matches at 10 bases. Looked up from germline, CDR1 is SQVTM and CDR2 is ANQGSEA. Trimming removed 1 base from V and 6 bases from J; junction bases left unmatched: 11. The length of the CDR3 is 16 residues. CDR3 sequence (DNA): TGCAGCGTTGAAGGACAGGGGGCGCGAAGCAAGGCTGAAGCTTTCTTT. Protein sequence: CSVEGQGARSKAEAFF.

This clone was detected only a few times. J is TRBJ1-5 and V is TRBV30; no clear D. Germline loops: CDR1 GTSNPN, CDR2 SVGIG (reference sequence). Trimming took off 1 base at V and 6 bases at J, with 10 bases between the two ends. The CDR3 sequence is 13 residues long. CDR3 nucleotide sequence: TGTGCCTGGAGTGCCAAAAATGGTCAGCCCCAGCATTTT. Protein product: CAWSAKNGQPQHF.

This clone appeared a few times. The rearrangement uses TRBV4-1 and TRBJ1-1; unclear D gene. The CDR3 consists of 10 residues. Germline assignment: CDR1 MGHRA and CDR2 YSYEKL. CDR3 loop: CASGNTEAFF. DNA of the CDR3: TGCGCGTCGGGTAACACTGAAGCTTTCTTT.

This chain connects TRBV19 to TRBJ1-3, with 9 nucleotides matching TRBD1. V was clipped by 4 bases and J by 5 bases; unmatched bases: 6. The CDR3 covers 15 residues. Germline CDR1 reads LNHDA; CDR2 reads SQIVND (reference sequence). Here the CDR3 DNA reads TGTGCCAGTAGTACCCGCGGGACAGGGAGAAACACCATATATTTT. Protein product: CASSTRGTGRNTIYF.

The V and J genes are TRBV19 and TRBJ2-2, with D uncertain. Between the trimmed V and J ends, which lost 6 bases and 6 bases, there was a span of 14 bases. CDR3 length: 14 amino acids. Germline assignment: CDR1 LNHDA and CDR2 SQIVND (reference sequence). The CDR3 sequence is CASRTTPRAGELFF. In DNA form, the CDR3 reads TGTGCCAGTAGGACGACCCCAAGGGCCGGGGAGCTGTTTTTT.

There are a few counts of this clone. The chain has TRBV4-1 and TRBJ2-2, with unresolved D. The CDR3 length is 16 residues. Trimming removed 2 bases from V and 0 bases from J, with 10 bases in between. CDR1 and CDR2 (germline): MGHRA, YSYEKL. The CDR3 coding sequence is TGCGCCAGCAGCCAACCCCCTGGCGCGAACACCGGGGAGCTGTTTTTT. It encodes CASSQPPGANTGELFF.

The chain employs TRBV7-8 and TRBJ1-2; D gene unclear. The CDR3 is 15 residues long. V lost 5 bases, J lost 3 bases, and 16 bases lay in between. CDR1 is SGHVS, CDR2 FQNEAQ, per germline. CDR3 loop: CASSPLERVDYGYTF. In DNA form, the CDR3 reads TGTGCCAGCAGCCCCCTTGAAAGGGTTGACTATGGCTACACCTTC.

Concerning this clone itself: The junction departs from the called germline gene at one end, perhaps through a read error. V usage is TRBV7-7 and J usage is TRBJ2-1; weak D call: TRBD2 (6 bases). This CDR3 is 15 amino acids long. CDR1 and CDR2 from the germline V gene are SSHAT and FNYEAQ (reference sequence). The CDR3 sequence is CASSFSGGSYNEQFF. The DNA of the CDR3 is TGTGCTAGCAGCTTTAGCGGAGGCTCCTACAATGAGCAGTTCTTC. Based on the CDR3 plus reference TRBV7-7 and TRBJ2-1, the full variable domain is GAGVSQSPRYKVTKRGQDVTLRCDPISSHATLYWYQQALGQGPEFLTYFNYEAQPDKSGLPSDRFSAERPEGSISTLTIQRTEQRDSAMYRCASSFSGGSYNEQFFGPGTRLTVL.

As for this clone: Other DNA sequences in this sample translate to the same CDR3. V is TRBV6-1 and J is TRBJ2-2; D is unresolved. Deletions cut 2 bases from V and 0 bases from J, with 1 base between. The CDR3 is 13 amino acids. Germline-derived CDR1 and CDR2 are MNHNS and SASEGT. Written as DNA, the CDR3 is TGTGCCAGCAGTGAACCGAACACCGGGGAGCTGTTTTTT. It translates to CASSEPNTGELFF.

The rearrangement joins TRBV5-1 to TRBJ2-1; D is unclear. The V gene lost 0 bases and the J gene lost 1 base, with 8 bases spanning the gap. The CDR3 has 15 amino acids. From germline, CDR1 is SGHRS and CDR2 YFSETQ. This chain's CDR3 is CASSLDTLSYNEQFF. CDR3 sequence (DNA): TGCGCCAGCAGCTTGGACACCCTTTCCTACAATGAGCAGTTCTTC.

The chain has TRBV9 and TRBJ2-3; D remains unclear. CDR1 is SGDLS, CDR2 YYNGEE, per germline. Trimming cost V 2 bases and J 6 bases, with 7 bases left between them. The CDR3 spans 12 residues. Written as DNA, the CDR3 is TGTGCCAGCAGCGTTACGGCGGATACGCAGTATTTT. Translating it yields CASSVTADTQYF.

The chain has TRBV7-9 and TRBJ2-7; D is perhaps TRBD1 (6 bases). This CDR3 contains 14 residues. Germline CDR1 is SEHNR and CDR2 is FQNEAQ (reference sequence). V lost 5 bases and J lost 4, with 15 bases in between. In DNA form, the CDR3 reads TGTGCCAGCAGCCCCACCGGGACACATTACGAGCAGTACTTC. It encodes CASSPTGTHYEQYF.

The chain carries TRBV29-1 and TRBJ2-5; no reliable D call. This CDR3 region has 14 residues. Germline loops: CDR1 SQVTM, CDR2 ANQGSEA. Trimming took off 3 bases at V and 5 bases at J, with 16 bases between the two ends. CDR3 amino acids: CSVDAVEVLETQYF. CDR3 DNA: TGCAGCGTTGATGCGGTCGAGGTGCTGGAGACCCAGTACTTC.

The CDR3 DNA reads as TGTGCCAGCAGGGATAGGGGCTCACCCCTCCACTTT. It yields the protein CASRDRGSPLHF. This chain connects TRBV6-1 to TRBJ1-6; the D gene is possibly TRBD1 (5 bases). The CDR3 covers 12 residues. V lost 6 bases, J lost 10 bases, and 10 bases lay in between. Germline CDR1 reads MNHNS; CDR2 reads SASEGT.

This clone has just a few counts. This sequence joins TRBV18 and TRBJ2-2, with 8 bases fitting TRBD1. The CDR3 is made up of 16 amino acids. V shed 3 bases, J shed 4 bases, and the junction held 7 bases outside the gene matches. Germline V lookup: CDR1 KGHSH, CDR2 LQKENI. CDR3 sequence reads: CASSPHPDRVTGELFF. Written as DNA, the CDR3 is TGTGCCAGCTCACCGCACCCGGACAGGGTCACCGGGGAGCTGTTTTTT.

The V and J genes are TRBV19 and TRBJ1-2; D perhaps matches TRBD1 (5 bases). The germline V gene has CDR1 LNHDA and CDR2 SQIVND (reference sequence). The CDR3 sequence is 12 residues long. The ends were cut back, 4 bases at V and 8 bases at J, with 11 bases in the middle. Here the CDR3 reads CASSSQGSGYTF. The CDR3, as DNA: TGTGCCAGTAGTAGCCAGGGAAGCGGCTACACCTTC.

The rearrangement joins TRBV4-1 to TRBJ2-7; no definite D call. Germline CDR1 and CDR2: MGHRA and YSYEKL. This CDR3 is 13 amino acids long. Between the trimmed V and J ends, which lost 1 base and 13 bases, there was a span of 17 bases. CDR3 sequence (DNA): TGCGCCAGCAGCCAAGTGGGTTTCCCCCCCCTCTACTTC. Its protein is CASSQVGFPPLYF.